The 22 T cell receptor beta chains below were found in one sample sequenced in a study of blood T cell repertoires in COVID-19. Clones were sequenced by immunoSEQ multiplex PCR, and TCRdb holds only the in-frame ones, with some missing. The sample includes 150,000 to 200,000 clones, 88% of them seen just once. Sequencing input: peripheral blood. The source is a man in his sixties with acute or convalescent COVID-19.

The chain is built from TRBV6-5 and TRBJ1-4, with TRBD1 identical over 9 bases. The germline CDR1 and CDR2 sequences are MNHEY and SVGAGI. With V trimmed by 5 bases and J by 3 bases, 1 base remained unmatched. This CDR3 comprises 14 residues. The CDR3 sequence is CASSRTGANEKLFF. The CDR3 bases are TGTGCCAGCAGTCGGACAGGGGCTAATGAAAAACTGTTTTTT.

CDR3 loop: CASSGGLTRTGELFF. The DNA of the CDR3 is TGCGCCAGCAGCGGAGGCCTAACTCGAACCGGGGAGCTGTTTTTT. V usage is TRBV5-1 and J usage is TRBJ2-2, with D maybe TRBD2 (5 bases). The CDR3 has 15 residues. V gave up 4 bases and J gave up 5 bases, with 15 bases separating them. Germline V gene sequence: CDR1 SGHRS, CDR2 YFSETQ.

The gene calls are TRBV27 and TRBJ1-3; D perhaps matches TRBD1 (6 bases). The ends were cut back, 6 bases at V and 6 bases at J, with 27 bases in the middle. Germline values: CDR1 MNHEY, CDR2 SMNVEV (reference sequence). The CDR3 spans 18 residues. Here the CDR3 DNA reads TGTGCCAGCAGCCCATATCCCCCCGGGACAATGGTAGTAAACACCATATATTTT. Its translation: CASSPYPPGTMVVNTIYF.

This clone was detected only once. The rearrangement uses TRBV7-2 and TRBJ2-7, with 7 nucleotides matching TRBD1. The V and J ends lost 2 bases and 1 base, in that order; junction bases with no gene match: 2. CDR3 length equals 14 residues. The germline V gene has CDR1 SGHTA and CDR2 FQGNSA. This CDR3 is CASSLQGESYEQYF. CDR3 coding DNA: TGTGCCAGCAGCTTACAGGGGGAATCCTACGAGCAGTACTTC.

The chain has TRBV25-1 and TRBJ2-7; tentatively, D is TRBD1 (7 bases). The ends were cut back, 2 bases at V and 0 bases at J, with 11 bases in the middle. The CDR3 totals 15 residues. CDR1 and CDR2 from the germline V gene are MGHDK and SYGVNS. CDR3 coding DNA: TGTGCCAGCAGTGAAGGAGGGACAGTCTCCTACGAGCAGTACTTC. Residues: CASSEGGTVSYEQYF.

CDR3 region: CASSFGGNYNSPLHF. The CDR3 nucleotides read TGTGCCAGCAGTTTTGGGGGGAACTATAATTCACCCCTCCACTTT. The V gene is TRBV27, the J gene TRBJ1-6; tentative D call: TRBD1 (5 bases). V lost 3 bases to trimming and J lost 3 bases, with 9 bases between them. Germline V gives CDR1 MNHEY, CDR2 SMNVEV (reference sequence). CDR3 size: 15 residues.

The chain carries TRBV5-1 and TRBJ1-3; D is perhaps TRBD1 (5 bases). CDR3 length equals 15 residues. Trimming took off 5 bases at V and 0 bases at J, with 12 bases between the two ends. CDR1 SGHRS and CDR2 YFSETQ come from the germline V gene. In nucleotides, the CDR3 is TGCGCCAGCAGTACAGGAGGGAGCTCTGGAAACACCATATATTTT. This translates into CASSTGGSSGNTIYF.

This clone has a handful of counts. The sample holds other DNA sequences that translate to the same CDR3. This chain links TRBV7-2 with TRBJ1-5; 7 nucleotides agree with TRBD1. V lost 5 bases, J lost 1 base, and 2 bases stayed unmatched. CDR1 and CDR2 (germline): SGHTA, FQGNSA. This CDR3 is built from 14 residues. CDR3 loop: CASSPDRSNQPQHF. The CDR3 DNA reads TGTGCCAGCAGCCCGGACAGGAGCAATCAGCCCCAGCATTTT. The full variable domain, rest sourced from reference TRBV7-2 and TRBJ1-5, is GAGVSQSPSNKVTEKGKDVELRCDPISGHTALYWYRQSLGQGLEFLIYFQGNSAPDKSGLPSDRFSAERTGGSVSTLTIQRTQQEDSAVYLCASSPDRSNQPQHFGDGTRLSIL.

This chain's CDR3 is CATSALRGDTQYF. The CDR3 DNA follows: TGTGCCACCAGTGCCCTGAGGGGGGATACGCAGTATTTT. This chain joins TRBV24-1 and TRBJ2-3; TRBD1 might be the D (6 bases). Germline CDR1 KGHDR, CDR2 SFDVKD. The CDR3 length is 13 residues. The V end was cut by 5 bases, the J end by 6 bases, with 11 bases between.

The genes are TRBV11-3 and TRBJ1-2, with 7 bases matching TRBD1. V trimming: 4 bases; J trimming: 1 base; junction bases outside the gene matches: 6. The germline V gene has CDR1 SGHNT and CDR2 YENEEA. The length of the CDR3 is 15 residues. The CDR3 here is CASSSGTAFNYGYTF. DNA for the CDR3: TGTGCCAGCAGCTCTGGGACAGCCTTTAACTATGGCTACACCTTC. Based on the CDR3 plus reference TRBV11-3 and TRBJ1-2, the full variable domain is EAGVVQSPRYKIIEKKQPVAFWCNPISGHNTLYWYLQNLGQGPELLIRYENEEAVDDSQLPKDRFSAERLKGVDSTLKIQPAELGDSAVYLCASSSGTAFNYGYTFGSGTRLTVV.

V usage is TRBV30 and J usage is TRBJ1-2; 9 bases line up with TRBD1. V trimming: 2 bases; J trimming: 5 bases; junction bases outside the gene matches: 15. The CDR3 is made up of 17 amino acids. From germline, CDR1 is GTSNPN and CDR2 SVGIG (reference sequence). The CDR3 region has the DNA TGTGCCTGGAGTTCCCGAGCCGGGACAGGGTATTCTTATGGCTACACCTTC. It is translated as CAWSSRAGTGYSYGYTF.

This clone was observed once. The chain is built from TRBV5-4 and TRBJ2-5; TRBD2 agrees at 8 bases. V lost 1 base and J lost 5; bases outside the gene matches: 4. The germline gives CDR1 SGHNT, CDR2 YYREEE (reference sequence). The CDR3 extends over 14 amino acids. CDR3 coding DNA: TGTGCCAGCAGCTTGCCGGGGGGGCGGGAGACCCAGTACTTC. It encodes CASSLPGGRETQYF.

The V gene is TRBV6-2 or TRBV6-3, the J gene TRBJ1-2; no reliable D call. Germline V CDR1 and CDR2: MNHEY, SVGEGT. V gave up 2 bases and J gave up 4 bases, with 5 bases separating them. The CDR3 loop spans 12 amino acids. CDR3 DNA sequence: TGTGCCAGCAGTTACCCCCGCTATGGCTACACCTTC. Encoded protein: CASSYPRYGYTF.

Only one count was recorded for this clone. The CDR3 here is CASMTTGLAGGNQETQYF. The CDR3, as DNA: TGTGCCAGTATGACAACGGGACTAGCGGGAGGAAACCAAGAGACCCAGTACTTC. This sequence joins TRBV19 and TRBJ2-5; 15 positions agree with TRBD2. CDR3 length equals 18 residues. Germline V gene sequence: CDR1 LNHDA, CDR2 SQIVND (reference sequence). V was pared by 7 bases and J by 0 bases, with 9 bases of the junction left unmatched.

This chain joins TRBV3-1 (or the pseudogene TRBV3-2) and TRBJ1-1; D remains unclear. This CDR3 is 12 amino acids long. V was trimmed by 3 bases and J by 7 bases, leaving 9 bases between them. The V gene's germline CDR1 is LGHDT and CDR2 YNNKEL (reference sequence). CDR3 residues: CASSHTGSEAFF. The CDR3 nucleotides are TGTGCCAGCAGCCATACCGGGAGTGAAGCTTTCTTT.

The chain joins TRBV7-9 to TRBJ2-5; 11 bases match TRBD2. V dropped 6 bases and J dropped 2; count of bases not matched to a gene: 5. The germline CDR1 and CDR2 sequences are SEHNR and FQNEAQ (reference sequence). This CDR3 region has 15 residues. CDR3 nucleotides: TGTGCCAGCAGGTCTAGCGGGGGGCGGCAAGAGACCCAGTACTTC. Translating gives CASRSSGGRQETQYF.

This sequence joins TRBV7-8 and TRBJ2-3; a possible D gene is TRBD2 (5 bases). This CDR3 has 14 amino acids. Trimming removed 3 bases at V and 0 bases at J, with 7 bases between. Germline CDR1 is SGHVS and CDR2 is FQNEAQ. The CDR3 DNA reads TGTGCCAGCAGCTTCTGGACTAGCACAGATACGCAGTATTTT. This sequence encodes CASSFWTSTDTQYF.

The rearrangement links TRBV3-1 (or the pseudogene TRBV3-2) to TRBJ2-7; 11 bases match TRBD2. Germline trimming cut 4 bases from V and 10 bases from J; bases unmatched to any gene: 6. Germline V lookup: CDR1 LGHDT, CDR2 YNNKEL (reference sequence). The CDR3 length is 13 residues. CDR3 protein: CASSLGTSGFQYV. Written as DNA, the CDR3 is TGTGCCAGCAGCCTCGGGACTAGCGGTTTCCAGTACGTC.

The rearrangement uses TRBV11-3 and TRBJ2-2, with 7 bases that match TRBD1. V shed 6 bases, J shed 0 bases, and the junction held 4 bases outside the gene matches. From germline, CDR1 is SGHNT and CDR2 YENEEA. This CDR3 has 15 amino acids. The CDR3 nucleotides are TGTGCCAGCAGACCCGGACAGGCGAACACCGGGGAGCTGTTTTTT. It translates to CASRPGQANTGELFF. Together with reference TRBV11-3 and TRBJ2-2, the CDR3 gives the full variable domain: EAGVVQSPRYKIIEKKQPVAFWCNPISGHNTLYWYLQNLGQGPELLIRYENEEAVDDSQLPKDRFSAERLKGVDSTLKIQPAELGDSAVYLCASRPGQANTGELFFGEGSRLTVL.

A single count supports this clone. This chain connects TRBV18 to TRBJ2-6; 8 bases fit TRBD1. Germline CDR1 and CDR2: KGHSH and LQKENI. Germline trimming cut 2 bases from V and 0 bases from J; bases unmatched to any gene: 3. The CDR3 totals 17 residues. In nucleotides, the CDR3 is TGTGCCAGCTCACCAGGACAGGGAAGCTCTGGGGCCAACGTCCTGACTTTC. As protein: CASSPGQGSSGANVLTF.

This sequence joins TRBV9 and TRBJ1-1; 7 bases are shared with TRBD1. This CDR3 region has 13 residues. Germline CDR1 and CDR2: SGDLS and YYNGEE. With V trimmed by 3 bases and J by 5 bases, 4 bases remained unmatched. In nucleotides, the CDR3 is TGTGCCAGCAGCGCGATACAGGGGACTGAAGCTTTCTTT. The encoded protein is CASSAIQGTEAFF.

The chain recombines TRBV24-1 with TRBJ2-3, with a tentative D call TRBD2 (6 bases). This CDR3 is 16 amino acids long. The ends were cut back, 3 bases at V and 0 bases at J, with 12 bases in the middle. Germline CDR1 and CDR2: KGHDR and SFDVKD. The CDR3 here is CATSDLTRTSTDTQYF. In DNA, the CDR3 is TGTGCCACCAGTGATCTGACTAGAACTAGCACAGATACGCAGTATTTT.